What follows describes a single T cell receptor (beta chain). This sample was taken from a study of shared clonotypes between healthy human individuals. CDR3 length equals 13 residues. The germline V gene encodes CDR1 SGHTA and CDR2 FQGNSA. V was clipped by 7 bases and J by 7 bases, with 17 bases between them. Produced via immunoSEQ multiplex PCR; TCRdb's table is partial and in-frame only. The table lists some 1 million clones, around 74% of them singletons. J is TRBJ2-7 and V is TRBV7-2; TRBD1 or TRBD2 may be the D gene (5 bases each). The sequenced sample was memory CD4+ T cells sorted from blood. Stated subset: CD45RA-negative fraction. This TCR derives from a man younger than 35 in good health. The CDR3 loop reads CASTTGPPVEQYF. The CDR3, as DNA: TGTGCCAGCACCACGGGACCCCCCGTGGAGCAGTACTTC.